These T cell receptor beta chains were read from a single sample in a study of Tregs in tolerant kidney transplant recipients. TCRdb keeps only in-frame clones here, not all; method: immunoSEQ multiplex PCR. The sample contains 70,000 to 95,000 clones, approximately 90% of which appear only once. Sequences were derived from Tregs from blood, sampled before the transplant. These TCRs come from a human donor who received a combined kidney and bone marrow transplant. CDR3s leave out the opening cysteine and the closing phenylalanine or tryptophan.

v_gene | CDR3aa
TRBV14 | ASSQEVQEDSNQPQH
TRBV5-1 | ASSLDNTDTQY
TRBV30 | AWDDRDVYGYT
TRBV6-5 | ASSLTGVSGYT
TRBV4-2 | ASSQGVRKDLGSYEQY
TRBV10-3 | AISVPTSGMVNEQF
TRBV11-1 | ASSSLGGRLTDTQY
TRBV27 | ASSFSADHWKTYEQY
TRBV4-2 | ASSRGQGGVGTNEKLF
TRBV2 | ATTSGWSHYGYT
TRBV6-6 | AGLWDRGSTNEKLF
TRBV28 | ASSSPAGGYEQY
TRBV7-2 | ASSLESERGQPQH
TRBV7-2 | ASSLRNTGELF
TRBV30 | AWSVLDRARFLAKNIQY
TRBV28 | ASYPTRGRGTEAF
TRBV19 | ASRLRTGALTGELF
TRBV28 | ASLAGTGSYEQY
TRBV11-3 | ASSSQGGSIGELF
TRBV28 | ASSPYPGQHGNTIY
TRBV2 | ASSDLTRNYNEQF
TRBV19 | ASRPDREVQPQH
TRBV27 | ASSLSPDTYNEQF
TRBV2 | ASSERTATYSNQPQH
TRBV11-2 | ASREPGQGTFTGELF
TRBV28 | ASSLITSVGNYGYT
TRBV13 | ASSLAGRSTDTQY
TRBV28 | ASSLSRPRVNEQY